This T cell receptor (beta chain) was sequenced during a study of CD8+ T cells in alopecia areata. This clone was seen a single time. Its antigen remains unidentified. RNA was extracted and reverse transcribed into cDNA as the sequencing template. Method: immunoSEQ multiplex PCR; TCRdb's copy keeps in-frame clones and lacks some. The sample shows some 220,000 clones, about three fifths of them seen only once. The treatment: oral pan-JAK inhibitor, 5-10 mg twice daily. CD4+ and CD8+ T cells were sorted from PBMCs stained for CD3, CD4 and CD8. General study results and limits: Many expanded lesional clones remained in scalp and blood on tofacitinib. Normal scalp showed lower clonality than lesional scalp, especially alopecia totalis/universalis. Resident alphabeta T cells of normal skin are also sequenced in scalp samples.

Germline lookup yields CDR1 GTSNPN and CDR2 SVGIG (reference sequence). V was trimmed by 2 bases and J by 4 bases, leaving 15 bases between them. The CDR3 extends over 15 amino acids. The chain links TRBV30 to TRBJ1-5, with no clear D. This receptor was taken from a human donor with alopecia areata. This specimen consisted of CD4+ T cells sorted from blood, obtained at week 4, from a patient treated with tofacitinib. This chain's CDR3 is CAWSLSGRRNQPQHF. The CDR3, as DNA: TGTGCCTGGAGTCTTAGTGGGCGGCGGAATCAGCCCCAGCATTTT. Full variable domain (outside the CDR3, taken from reference TRBV30 and TRBJ1-5): SQTIHQWPATLVQPVGSPLSLECTVEGTSNPNLYWYRQAAGRGLQLLFYSVGIGQISSEVPQNLSASRPQDRQFILSSKKLLLSDSGFYLCAWSLSGRRNQPQHFGDGTRLSIL.